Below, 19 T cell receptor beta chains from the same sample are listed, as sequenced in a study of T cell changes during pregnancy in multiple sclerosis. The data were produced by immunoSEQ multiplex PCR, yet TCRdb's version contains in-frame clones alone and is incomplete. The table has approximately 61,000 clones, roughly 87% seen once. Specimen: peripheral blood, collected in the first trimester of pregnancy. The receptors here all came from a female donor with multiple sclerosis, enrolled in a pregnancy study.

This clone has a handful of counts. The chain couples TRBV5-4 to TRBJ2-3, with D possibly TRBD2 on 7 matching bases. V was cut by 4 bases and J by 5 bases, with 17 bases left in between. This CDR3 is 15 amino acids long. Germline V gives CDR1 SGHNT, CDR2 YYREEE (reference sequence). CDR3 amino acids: CASSGRGGGGDTQYF. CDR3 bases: TGTGCCAGCAGCGGGAGGGGCGGGGGCGGAGATACGCAGTATTTT.

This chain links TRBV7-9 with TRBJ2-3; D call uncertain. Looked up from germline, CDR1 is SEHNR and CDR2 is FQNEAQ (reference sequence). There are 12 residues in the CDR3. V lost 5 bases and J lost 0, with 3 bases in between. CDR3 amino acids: CASSTSTDTQYF. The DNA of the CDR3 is TGTGCCAGCAGCACTAGCACAGATACGCAGTATTTT.

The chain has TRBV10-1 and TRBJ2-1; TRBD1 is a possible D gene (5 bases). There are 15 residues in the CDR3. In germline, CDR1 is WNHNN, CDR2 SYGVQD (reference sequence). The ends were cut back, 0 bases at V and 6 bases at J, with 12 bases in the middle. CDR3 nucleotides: TGCGCCAGCAGTGAGTCGGCAGGGTCGAGCAATGAGCAGTTCTTC. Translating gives CASSESAGSSNEQFF.

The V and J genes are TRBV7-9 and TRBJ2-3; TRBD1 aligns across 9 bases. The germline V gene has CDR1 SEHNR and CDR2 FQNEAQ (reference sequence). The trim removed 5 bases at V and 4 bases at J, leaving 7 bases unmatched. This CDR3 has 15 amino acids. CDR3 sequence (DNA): TGTGCCAGCAGCCGACAGGGGGTAGTGGCAGATACGCAGTATTTT. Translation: CASSRQGVVADTQYF.

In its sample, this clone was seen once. The DNA of the CDR3 is TGTGCCAGCAGCGCCTCAATAGGACAGGACTATAACTATGGCTACACCTTC. Translation: CASSASIGQDYNYGYTF. The rearrangement uses TRBV9 and TRBJ1-2, with 7 bases that match TRBD1. CDR1 SGDLS and CDR2 YYNGEE come from the germline V gene. With V trimmed by 3 bases and J by 1 base, 12 bases remained unmatched. The CDR3 loop spans 17 amino acids.

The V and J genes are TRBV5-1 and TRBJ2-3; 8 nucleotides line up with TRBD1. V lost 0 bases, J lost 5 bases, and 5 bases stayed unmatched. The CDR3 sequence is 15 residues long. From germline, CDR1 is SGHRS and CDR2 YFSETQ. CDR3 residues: CASSLGATGGDTQYF. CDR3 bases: TGCGCCAGCAGCTTGGGAGCTACAGGGGGAGATACGCAGTATTTT.

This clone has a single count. Here the CDR3 reads CASSSYGQGGQPQHF. CDR3 sequence (DNA): TGTGCCAGCAGTTCTTACGGACAGGGAGGACAGCCCCAGCATTTT. V usage is TRBV2 and J usage is TRBJ1-5, with 8 bases fitting TRBD1. Unmatched junction bases numbered 10, after V lost 5 bases and J lost 7 bases. The CDR3 is made up of 15 amino acids. Germline V CDR1 and CDR2: SNHLY, FYNNEI.

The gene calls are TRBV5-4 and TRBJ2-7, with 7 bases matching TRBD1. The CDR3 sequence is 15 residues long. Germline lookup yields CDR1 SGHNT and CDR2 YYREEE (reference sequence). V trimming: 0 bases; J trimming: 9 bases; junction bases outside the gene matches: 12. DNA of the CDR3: TGTGCCAGCAGCTTGGGACAGGGCCAATTTACGAGGCAGTACTTC. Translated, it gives CASSLGQGQFTRQYF.

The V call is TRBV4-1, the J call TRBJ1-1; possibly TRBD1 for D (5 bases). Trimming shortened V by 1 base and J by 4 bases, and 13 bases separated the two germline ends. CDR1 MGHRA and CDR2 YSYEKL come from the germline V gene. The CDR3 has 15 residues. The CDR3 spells CASSQVGTGRTEAFF. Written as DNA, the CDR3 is TGCGCCAGCAGCCAAGTTGGTACAGGCCGCACTGAAGCTTTCTTT.

The CDR3: CASRGQVSNQPQHF. The CDR3 bases are TGTGCCAGCAGGGGGCAGGTAAGCAATCAGCCCCAGCATTTT. This rearrangement joins TRBV19 to TRBJ1-5; 8 bases match TRBD1. J was trimmed by 1 base and V by 9 bases; bases with no gene match: 5. CDR1 and CDR2 (germline): LNHDA, SQIVND (reference sequence). This CDR3 has 14 amino acids.

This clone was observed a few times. The CDR3 region has the DNA TGTGCCAGCAGTTCCCCCTCGGGCACTGAAGCTTTCTTT. This translates into CASSSPSGTEAFF. The gene calls are TRBV6-5 and TRBJ1-1, with D hard to call. CDR1 is MNHEY, CDR2 SVGAGI, per germline. With 4 bases removed from V and 4 bases from J, the gap between germline ends came to 10 bases. The CDR3 is 13 amino acids.

CDR3 sequence reads: CASSDSPSGVYNEQFF. CDR3 sequence (DNA): TGTGCCAGCAGTGACTCCCCTAGCGGAGTTTACAATGAGCAGTTCTTC. The chain uses TRBV6-4 and TRBJ2-1, with TRBD2 matching 7 bases. V lost 0 bases to trimming and J lost 4 bases; unmatched junction nucleotides: 6. CDR1 is MRHNA, CDR2 SNTAGT, per germline. This CDR3 region has 16 residues.

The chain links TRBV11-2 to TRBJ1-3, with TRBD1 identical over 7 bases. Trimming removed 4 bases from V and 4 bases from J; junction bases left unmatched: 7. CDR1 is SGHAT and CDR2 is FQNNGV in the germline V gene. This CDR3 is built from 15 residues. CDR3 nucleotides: TGTGCCAGCAGCTCCCCAGGGGGGAGCGGAAACACCATATATTTT. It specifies CASSSPGGSGNTIYF.

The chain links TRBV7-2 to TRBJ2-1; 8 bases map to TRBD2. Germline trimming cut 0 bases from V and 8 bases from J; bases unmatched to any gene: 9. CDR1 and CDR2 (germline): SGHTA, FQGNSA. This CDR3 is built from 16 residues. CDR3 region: CASSLARSSGLHEQFF. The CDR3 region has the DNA TGTGCCAGCAGCTTAGCGCGGTCTAGCGGGTTACATGAGCAGTTCTTC.

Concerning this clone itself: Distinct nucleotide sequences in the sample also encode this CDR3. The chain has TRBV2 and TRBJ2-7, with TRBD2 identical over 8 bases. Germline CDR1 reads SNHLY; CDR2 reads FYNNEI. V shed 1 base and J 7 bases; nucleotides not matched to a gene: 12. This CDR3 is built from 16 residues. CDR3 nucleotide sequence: TGTGCCAGCAGTGAAGGGCCGGGACTAGTTTTGGGTGAGCAGTACTTC. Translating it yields CASSEGPGLVLGEQYF.

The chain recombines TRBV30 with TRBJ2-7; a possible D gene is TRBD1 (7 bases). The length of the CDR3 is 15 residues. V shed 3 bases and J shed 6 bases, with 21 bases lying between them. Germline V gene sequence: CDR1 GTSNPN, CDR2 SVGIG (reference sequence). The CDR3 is CAWSATLYQGGEQYF. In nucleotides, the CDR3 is TGTGCCTGGAGCGCCACCCTTTACCAGGGGGGCGAGCAGTACTTC. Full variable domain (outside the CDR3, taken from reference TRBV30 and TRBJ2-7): SQTIHQWPATLVQPVGSPLSLECTVEGTSNPNLYWYRQAAGRGLQLLFYSVGIGQISSEVPQNLSASRPQDRQFILSSKKLLLSDSGFYLCAWSATLYQGGEQYFGPGTRLTVT.

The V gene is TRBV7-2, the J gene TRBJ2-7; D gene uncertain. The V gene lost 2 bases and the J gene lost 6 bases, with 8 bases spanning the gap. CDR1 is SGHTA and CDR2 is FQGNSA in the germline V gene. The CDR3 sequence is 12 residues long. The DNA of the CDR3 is TGTGCCAGCAGCTTATCGGGTCCCGAGCAGTACTTC. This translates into CASSLSGPEQYF.

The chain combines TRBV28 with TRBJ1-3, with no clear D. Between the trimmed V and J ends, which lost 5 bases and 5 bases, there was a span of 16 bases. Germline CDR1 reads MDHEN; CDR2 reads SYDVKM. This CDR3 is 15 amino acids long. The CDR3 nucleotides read TGTGCCAGCAGTCAGACAAGAAGGGAGCGAAACACCATATATTTT. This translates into CASSQTRRERNTIYF.

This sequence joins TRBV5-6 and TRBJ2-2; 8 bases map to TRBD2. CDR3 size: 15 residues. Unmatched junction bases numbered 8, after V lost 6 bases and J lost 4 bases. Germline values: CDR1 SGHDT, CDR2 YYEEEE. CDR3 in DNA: TGTGCCAGCACCAGAGCGGGGGCGGGCACCGGGGAGCTGTTTTTT. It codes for CASTRAGAGTGELFF. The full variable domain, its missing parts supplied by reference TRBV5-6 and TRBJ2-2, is DAGVTQSPTHLIKTRGQQVTLRCSPKSGHDTVSWYQQALGQGPQFIFQYYEEEERQRGNFPDRFSGHQFPNYSSELNVNALLLGDSALYLCASTRAGAGTGELFFGEGSRLTVL.